The 12 T cell receptor beta chains below come from one sample, sequenced in a study of tissue T cells after allogeneic stem cell transplantation (dated by TCRdb to between 2021 and 2024). Read against the paper, the sample's time point label means: mouse harvest day 14 after allogeneic transplant. Each mouse graft, delivered by tail vein injection, combined 10^6 splenic CD5+ T cells with 10^7 T-cell-depleted bone marrow cells. The receptor library was made with the immunoSEQ multiplex PCR assay. Here the immuneACCESS table is served through TCRdb, limited to in-frame sequences with V and J called. Missing clones are a known gap in these copies; in checked studies unresolved V genes cover under half, and the rest lacks a known reason. This sample gives over a thousand clones in total; 45% to 60% of them show up just once. The ten largest clones capture around 35% of the sample. The material sequenced was liver tissue. These receptor sequences come from a female BALB/c mouse given C57BL/6 T cells with graft-versus-host disease after an allogeneic hematopoietic cell transplant.

Remarks on this clone: The gene names here belong to mouse. From the germline J gene comes the end of the CDR3, since the read stops 1 residue before it. This rearrangement joins TRBV20 to TRBJ2-5; TRBD2 matches at 10 bases. The CDR3 runs to 14 residues. CDR1 and CDR2 from the germline V gene are GFQATS and STVNSAI. With 0 bases clipped from V and 4 bases from J, the junction kept 1 base outside the gene matches. This chain's CDR3 is CGARDWGGEDTQYF. The covered CDR3 bases are TGTGGTGCTAGGGACTGGGGGGGCGAAGACACCCAGTAC. Filled out from reference TRBV20 and TRBJ2-5, the complete variable domain reads GALVYQYPRRTICKSGTSMRMECQAVGFQATSVAWYRQSPQKTFELIALSTVNSAIKYEQNFTQEKFPISHPNLSFSSMTVLNAYLEDRGLYLCGARDWGGEDTQYFGPGTRLLVL.

This clone has a handful of counts. The germline and genes are mouse ones. The read terminates 1 residue before the CDR3 end, so the remaining end is supplied by the germline J gene. The V call is TRBV13-1, the J call TRBJ1-1; possibly TRBD1 for D (5 bases). Trimming stripped 3 bases from V and 1 base from J, with 10 bases between. The CDR3 runs to 14 residues. The germline V gene has CDR1 NSHNY and CDR2 SYGAGN. CDR3 DNA, as far as it was read: TGTGCCAGCAGTGCGTCAGGGAGGAACACAGAAGTCTTC. Translated, it gives CASSASGRNTEVF. The whole CDR3 region reads CASSASGRNTEVFF.

As concerns this clone: The gene symbols are mouse symbols. Read sequence stops 1 residue before the CDR3 end, and the germline J gene provides the missing end. This sequence joins TRBV26 and TRBJ2-4; tentative D call: TRBD1 (6 bases). CDR1 and CDR2 from the germline V gene are KGHPV and FQNQEV (reference sequence). This CDR3 region has 13 residues. Trimming took off 2 bases at V and 7 bases at J, with 10 bases between the two ends. The part of the CDR3 DNA that was read is TGTGCCAGCAGTCTGGAAGGGGGAGACACCTTGTAC. This sequence encodes CASSLEGGDTLY. The full CDR3 is CASSLEGGDTLYF.

Concerning this clone itself: The listed genes are named as in mouse. The read halts 1 residue ahead of the CDR3 end, with the missing end drawn from the germline J gene. V usage is TRBV13-2 and J usage is TRBJ2-1, with D tentatively TRBD2 (6 bases). The V and J ends lost 1 base and 7 bases respectively, with 12 bases between them. The germline V gene encodes CDR1 NNHNN and CDR2 SYGAGS (reference sequence). CDR3 length: 14 residues. The CDR3 DNA, read in part, is TGTGCCAGCGGTGATCGGGGGGAGGAGGCTGAGCAGTTC. Its protein product is CASGDRGEEAEQF. The complete CDR3 protein is CASGDRGEEAEQFF.

A word on this clone: Mouse germline and gene names are used. The sequenced fragment ends 1 residue before the CDR3 boundary, so the rest is inferred from the germline J gene. The J gene is TRBJ2-7, the V gene TRBV17; a possible D gene is TRBD1 (5 bases). The CDR3 totals 12 residues. With 6 bases removed from V and 4 bases from J, the gap between germline ends came to 10 bases. Germline CDR1 and CDR2: MNHDT and YYDKIL. The CDR3 loop reads CASSPDTYEQYF. CDR3 bases read: TGTGCTAGCAGCCCGGACACATATGAACAGTAC.

This clone was seen only once. Gene names follow the mouse nomenclature. The read falls 1 residue short of the CDR3 end, and the missing part is taken from the germline J gene. The chain carries TRBV12-2 and TRBJ2-5, with TRBD2 as a possible D gene (6 bases). The CDR3 length is 13 residues. V was shortened by 2 bases and J by 2 bases, with 7 bases between the two germline ends. Germline V gives CDR1 SGHLS, CDR2 HYDKME. CDR3 sequence reads: CASSRLVQDTQYF. The part of the CDR3 DNA that was read is TGTGCCAGCTCTCGACTGGTCCAAGACACCCAGTAC.

Turning to this clone: The gene names here belong to mouse. The CDR3 end falls 1 residue outside the read, so it is completed with the germline J gene. V gene TRBV13-2 combines with J gene TRBJ2-7; 11 nucleotides match TRBD2. CDR3 size: 14 residues. Germline loops: CDR1 NNHNN, CDR2 SYGAGS (reference sequence). The trim removed 1 base at V and 4 bases at J, leaving 1 base unmatched. CDR3 sequence reads: CASGDWTGGYEQYF. CDR3 bases read: TGTGCCAGCGGTGATTGGACTGGGGGGTATGAACAGTAC.

This clone qualifies as large. Each gene name is a mouse one. The CDR3 goes on 1 residue after the read ends, and that part is filled in from the germline J gene. The rearrangement links TRBV29 to TRBJ2-4; possibly TRBD2 for D (5 bases). The CDR3 has 13 amino acids. Deletions cut 6 bases from V and 0 bases from J, with 7 bases between. The germline CDR1 and CDR2 sequences are MSHET and SYDVDS. The sequenced part of the CDR3 DNA is TGTGCTAGCAGATGGGGTAGTCAAAACACCTTGTAC. Its translation is CASRWGSQNTLY. The whole CDR3 reads CASRWGSQNTLYF. Filled out from reference TRBV29 and TRBJ2-4, the complete variable domain reads DMKVTQMPRYLIKRMGENVLLECGQDMSHETMYWYRQDPGLGLQLIYISYDVDSNSEGDIPKGYRVSRKKREHFSLILDSAKTNQTSVYFCASRWGSQNTLYFGAGTRLSVL.

As concerns this clone: Mouse names are used for the genes. The read gets to within 1 residue of the CDR3 end, and the germline J gene fills in the rest. The chain couples TRBV31 to TRBJ2-2, with D perhaps matching TRBD1 or TRBD2 (6 bases each). The CDR3 sequence is 16 residues long. Germline V gene data show CDR1 as GKSSPN and CDR2 as SITVG. Between the trimmed V and J ends, which lost 0 bases and 3 bases, there was a span of 14 bases. The DNA read from the CDR3 is TGTGCCTGGAGTCTAGGGGGGAGTGCGGACACCGGGCAGCTCTAC. This codes for CAWSLGGSADTGQLY. The CDR3 in full is CAWSLGGSADTGQLYF.

A note on this clone: Mouse gene names and germline throughout. The read ends 1 residue shy of where the CDR3 ends; the end is completed using the germline J gene. The V and J genes are TRBV3 and TRBJ2-7; TRBD2 matches 10 bases. J was trimmed by 3 bases and V by 5 bases; bases with no gene match: 4. There are 14 residues in the CDR3. Germline assignment: CDR1 SNHLY and CDR2 FYNGKV (reference sequence). CDR3 residues: CASSQDWGSYEQYF. CDR3 bases read: TGTGCCAGCAGCCAGGACTGGGGGAGCTATGAACAGTAC.

As concerns this clone: The gene symbols are mouse symbols. The read halts 1 residue ahead of the CDR3 end, with the missing end drawn from the germline J gene. The chain is built from TRBV5 and TRBJ2-1; 10 nucleotides agree with TRBD2. V shed 0 bases and J 5 bases; nucleotides not matched to a gene: 1. The V gene's germline CDR1 is LGHNA and CDR2 YNLKQL (reference sequence). CDR3 length equals 15 residues. The CDR3 loop reads CASSQDWGGDAEQFF. CDR3 DNA, as far as it was read: TGTGCCAGCAGCCAAGACTGGGGGGGCGATGCTGAGCAGTTC.

Worth noting for this clone: These gene names are mouse names. The CDR3 extends 1 residue past the end of the read, so its final part is completed from the germline J gene. V is TRBV16 and J is TRBJ2-5, with TRBD2 matching 7 bases. Trimming at V came to 5 bases and at J to 6 bases, leaving 5 bases not matched to a gene. CDR3 size: 13 residues. Per germline, CDR1 SGHSA and CDR2 FRNQAP. The sequenced CDR3 bases are TGTGCAAGCAGCAAACCGGGACTGGACACCCAGTAC. Amino acid sequence: CASSKPGLDTQY. The whole CDR3 protein is CASSKPGLDTQYF.